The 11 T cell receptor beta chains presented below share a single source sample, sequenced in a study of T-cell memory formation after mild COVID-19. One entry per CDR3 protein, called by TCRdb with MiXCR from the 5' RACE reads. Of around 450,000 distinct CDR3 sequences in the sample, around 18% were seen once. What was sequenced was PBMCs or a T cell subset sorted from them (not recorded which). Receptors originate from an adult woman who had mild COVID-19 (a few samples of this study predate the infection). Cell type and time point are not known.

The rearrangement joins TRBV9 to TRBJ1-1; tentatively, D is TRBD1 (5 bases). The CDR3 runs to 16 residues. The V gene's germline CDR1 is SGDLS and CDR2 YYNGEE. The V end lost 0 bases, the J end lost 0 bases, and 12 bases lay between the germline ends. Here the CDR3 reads CASSVARDGMNTEAFF. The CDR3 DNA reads TGTGCCAGCAGCGTAGCCAGGGATGGGATGAACACTGAAGCTTTCTTT.

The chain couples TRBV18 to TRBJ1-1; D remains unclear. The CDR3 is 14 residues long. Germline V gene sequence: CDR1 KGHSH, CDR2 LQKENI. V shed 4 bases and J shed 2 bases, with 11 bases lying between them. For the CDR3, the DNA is TGTGCCAGCTCACAACCGACGGGAAACACTGAAGCTTTCTTT. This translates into CASSQPTGNTEAFF.

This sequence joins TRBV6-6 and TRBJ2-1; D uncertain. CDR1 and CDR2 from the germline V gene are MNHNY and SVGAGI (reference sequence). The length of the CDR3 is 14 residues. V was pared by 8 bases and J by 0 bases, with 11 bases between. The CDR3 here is CASETQSSYNEQFF. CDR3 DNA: TGTGCCAGCGAGACACAGAGCTCCTACAATGAGCAGTTCTTC.

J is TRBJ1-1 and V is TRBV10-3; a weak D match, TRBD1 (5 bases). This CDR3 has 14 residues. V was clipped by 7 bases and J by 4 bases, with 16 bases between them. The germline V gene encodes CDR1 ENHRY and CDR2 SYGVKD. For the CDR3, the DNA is TGTGCCATCACCCCAACGGGGGTTGGCACTGAAGCTTTCTTT. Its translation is CAITPTGVGTEAFF.

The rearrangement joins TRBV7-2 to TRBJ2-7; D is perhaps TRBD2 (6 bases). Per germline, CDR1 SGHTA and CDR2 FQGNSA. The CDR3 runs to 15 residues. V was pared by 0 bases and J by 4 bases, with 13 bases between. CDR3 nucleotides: TGTGCCAGCAGCTTAGCTGGGACTTCGCTTTACGAGCAGTACTTC. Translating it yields CASSLAGTSLYEQYF.

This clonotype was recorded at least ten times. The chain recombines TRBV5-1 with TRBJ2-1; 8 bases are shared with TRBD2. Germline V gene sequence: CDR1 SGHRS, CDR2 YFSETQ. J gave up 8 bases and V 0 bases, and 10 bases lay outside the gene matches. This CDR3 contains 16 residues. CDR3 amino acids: CASSLATGGPLDEQFF. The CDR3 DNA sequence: TGCGCCAGCAGCTTGGCGACGGGAGGGCCTCTCGATGAGCAGTTCTTC. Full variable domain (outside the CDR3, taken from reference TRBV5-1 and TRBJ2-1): KAGVTQTPRYLIKTRGQQVTLSCSPISGHRSVSWYQQTPGQGLQFLFEYFSETQRNKGNFPGRFSGRQFSNSRSEMNVSTLELGDSALYLCASSLATGGPLDEQFFGPGTRLTVL.

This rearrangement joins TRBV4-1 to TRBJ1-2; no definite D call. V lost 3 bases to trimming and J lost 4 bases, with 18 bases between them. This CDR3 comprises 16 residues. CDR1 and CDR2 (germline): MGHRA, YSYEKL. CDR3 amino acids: CASSHPDQAGVYGYTF. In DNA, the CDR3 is TGCGCCAGCAGCCACCCGGATCAGGCCGGGGTCTATGGCTACACCTTC.

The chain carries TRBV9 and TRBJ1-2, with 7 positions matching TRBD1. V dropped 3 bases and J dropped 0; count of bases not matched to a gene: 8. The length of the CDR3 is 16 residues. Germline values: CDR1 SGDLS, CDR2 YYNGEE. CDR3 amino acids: CASSAPSTGANYGYTF. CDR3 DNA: TGTGCCAGCAGCGCCCCTTCCACAGGGGCTAACTATGGCTACACCTTC.

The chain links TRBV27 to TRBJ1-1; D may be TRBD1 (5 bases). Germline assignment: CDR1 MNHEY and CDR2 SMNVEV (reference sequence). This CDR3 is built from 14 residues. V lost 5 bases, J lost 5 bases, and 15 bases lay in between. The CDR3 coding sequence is TGTGCCAGCAGTACTTTTCAGGGAAGGACTGAAGCTTTCTTT. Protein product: CASSTFQGRTEAFF.

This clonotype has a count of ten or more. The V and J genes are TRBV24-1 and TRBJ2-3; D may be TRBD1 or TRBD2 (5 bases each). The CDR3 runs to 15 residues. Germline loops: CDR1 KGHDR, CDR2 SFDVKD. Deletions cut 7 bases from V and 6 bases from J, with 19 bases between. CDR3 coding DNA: TGTGCCACCAGCCACCGGGACGGTGTTGAGGATACGCAGTATTTT. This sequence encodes CATSHRDGVEDTQYF.

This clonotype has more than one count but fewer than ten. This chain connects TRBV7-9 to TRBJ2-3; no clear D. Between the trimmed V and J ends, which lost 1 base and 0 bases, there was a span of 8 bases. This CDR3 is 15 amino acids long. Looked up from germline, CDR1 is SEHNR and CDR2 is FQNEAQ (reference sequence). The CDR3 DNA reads TGTGCCAGCAGCTTAGGGTGGGCTAGCACAGATACGCAGTATTTT. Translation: CASSLGWASTDTQYF.